The source of this T cell receptor (beta chain) is a study of CD8+ T cells in alopecia areata. Study-wide findings and caveats: Sequenced scalp T cells also include alphabeta T cells resident in normal skin.

Germline lookup yields CDR1 NSQYPW and CDR2 LRSPGD (reference sequence). This CDR3 is 13 amino acids long. This clone has a handful of counts. The antigen is unknown. Gene labels here are mouse ones. The read gets to within 4 residues of the CDR3 end, and the germline J gene fills in the rest. Markers used for sorting pooled cutaneous lymph node cells were CD4, CD8alpha, NKG2D, NKG2ACE and others. The sequencing template was cDNA reverse transcribed from extracted RNA. Only in-frame clones appear in the TCRdb table, and some are missing; sequencing was by immunoSEQ multiplex PCR. Recorded here are about 270,000 clones, with no singletons, and the ten leading clones hold more than 0.95%.

What was sequenced was CD4+ T cells sorted from a lymph node. The receptor was derived from a C3H/HeJ mouse with alopecia areata. Mouse strain MHC haplotype: H2-k. This chain joins TRBV1 and TRBJ1-1; TRBD1 is a possible D gene (6 bases). CDR3 DNA (partial): TGCACCTGCAGTGCACCGGACAGAACA. Amino acids: CTCSAPDRT. The complete CDR3 protein is CTCSAPDRTEVFF.